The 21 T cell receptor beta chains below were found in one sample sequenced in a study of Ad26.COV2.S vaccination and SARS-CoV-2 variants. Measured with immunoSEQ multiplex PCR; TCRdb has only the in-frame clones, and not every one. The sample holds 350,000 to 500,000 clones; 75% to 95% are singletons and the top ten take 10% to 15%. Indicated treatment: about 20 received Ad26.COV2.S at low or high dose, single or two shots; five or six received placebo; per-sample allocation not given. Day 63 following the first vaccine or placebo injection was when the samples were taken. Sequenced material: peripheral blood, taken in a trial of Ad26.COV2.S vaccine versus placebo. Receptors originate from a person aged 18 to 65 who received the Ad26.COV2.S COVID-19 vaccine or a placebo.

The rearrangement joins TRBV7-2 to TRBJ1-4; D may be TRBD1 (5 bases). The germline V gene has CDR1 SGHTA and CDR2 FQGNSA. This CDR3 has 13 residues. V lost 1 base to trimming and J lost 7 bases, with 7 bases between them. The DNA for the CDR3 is TGTGCCAGCAGCTTAGGGGGGGGTGAAAAACTGTTTTTT. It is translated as CASSLGGGEKLFF.

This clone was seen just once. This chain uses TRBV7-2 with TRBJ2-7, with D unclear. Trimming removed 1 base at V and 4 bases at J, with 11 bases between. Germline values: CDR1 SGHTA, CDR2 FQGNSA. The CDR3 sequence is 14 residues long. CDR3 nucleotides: TGTGCCAGCAGCTTAGAGGGTGCTTGGTACGAGCAGTACTTC. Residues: CASSLEGAWYEQYF. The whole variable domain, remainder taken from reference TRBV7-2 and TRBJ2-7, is GAGVSQSPSNKVTEKGKDVELRCDPISGHTALYWYRQSLGQGLEFLIYFQGNSAPDKSGLPSDRFSAERTGGSVSTLTIQRTQQEDSAVYLCASSLEGAWYEQYFGPGTRLTVT.

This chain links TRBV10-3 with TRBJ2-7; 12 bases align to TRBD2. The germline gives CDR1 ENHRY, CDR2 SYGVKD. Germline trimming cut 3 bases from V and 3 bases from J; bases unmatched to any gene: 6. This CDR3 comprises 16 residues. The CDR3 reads CAISESLAGGYYEQYF. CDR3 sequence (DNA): TGTGCCATCAGTGAATCACTAGCGGGAGGCTACTACGAGCAGTACTTC.

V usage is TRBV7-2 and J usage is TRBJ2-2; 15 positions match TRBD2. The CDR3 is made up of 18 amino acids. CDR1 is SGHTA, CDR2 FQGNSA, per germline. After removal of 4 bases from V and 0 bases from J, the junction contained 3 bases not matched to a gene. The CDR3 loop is CASSWGLAGGANTGELFF. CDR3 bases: TGTGCCAGCAGCTGGGGACTAGCGGGAGGAGCGAACACCGGGGAGCTGTTTTTT.

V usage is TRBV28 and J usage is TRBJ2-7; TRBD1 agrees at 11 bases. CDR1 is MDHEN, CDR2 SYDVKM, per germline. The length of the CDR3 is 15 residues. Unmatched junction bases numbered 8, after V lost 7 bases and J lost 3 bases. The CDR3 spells CASTVRDRGYYEQYF. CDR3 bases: TGTGCCAGCACTGTCCGGGACAGGGGGTACTACGAGCAGTACTTC.

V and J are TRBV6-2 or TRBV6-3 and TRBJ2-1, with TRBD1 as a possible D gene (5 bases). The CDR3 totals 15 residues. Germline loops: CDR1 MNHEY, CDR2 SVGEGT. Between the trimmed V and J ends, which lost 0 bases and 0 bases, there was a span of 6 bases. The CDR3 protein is CASSYSGVSYNEQFF. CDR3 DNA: TGTGCCAGCAGTTACTCAGGGGTCTCCTACAATGAGCAGTTCTTC.

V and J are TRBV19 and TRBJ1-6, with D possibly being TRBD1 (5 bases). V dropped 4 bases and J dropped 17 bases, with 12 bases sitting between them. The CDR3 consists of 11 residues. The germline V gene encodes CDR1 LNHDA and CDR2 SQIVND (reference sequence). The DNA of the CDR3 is TGTGCCAGTAGTACTCCCGGGGGAATCCACTTT. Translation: CASSTPGGIHF. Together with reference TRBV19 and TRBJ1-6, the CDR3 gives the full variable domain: DGGITQSPKYLFRKEGQNVTLSCEQNLNHDAMYWYRQDPGQGLRLIYYSQIVNDFQKGDIAEGYSVSREKKESFPLTVTSAQKNPTAFYLCASSTPGGIHFGNGTRLTVT.

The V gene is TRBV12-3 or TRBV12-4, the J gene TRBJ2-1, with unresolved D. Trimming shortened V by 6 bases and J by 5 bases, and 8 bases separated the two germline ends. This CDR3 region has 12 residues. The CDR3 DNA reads TGTGCCAGCAGCCCACAGCACAATGAGCAGTTCTTC. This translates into CASSPQHNEQFF.

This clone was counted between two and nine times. The CDR3 sequence: CASSPRDTGIVPGELFF. The CDR3 DNA sequence: TGTGCCAGCAGCCCGAGAGACACAGGGATAGTTCCCGGGGAGCTGTTTTTT. The V and J genes are TRBV9 and TRBJ2-2; perhaps TRBD1 as D (6 bases). With 4 bases removed from V and 6 bases from J, the gap between germline ends came to 22 bases. The CDR3 is 17 residues long. Germline V gene data show CDR1 as SGDLS and CDR2 as YYNGEE.

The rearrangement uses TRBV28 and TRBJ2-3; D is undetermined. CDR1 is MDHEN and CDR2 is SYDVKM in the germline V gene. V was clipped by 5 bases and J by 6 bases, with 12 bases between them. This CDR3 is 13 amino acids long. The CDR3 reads CASSRAAPDTQYF. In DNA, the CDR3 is TGTGCCAGCAGTCGGGCCGCGCCCGATACGCAGTATTTT.

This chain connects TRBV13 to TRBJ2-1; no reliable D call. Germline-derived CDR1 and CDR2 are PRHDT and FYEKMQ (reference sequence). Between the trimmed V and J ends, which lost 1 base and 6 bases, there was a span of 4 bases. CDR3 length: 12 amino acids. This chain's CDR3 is CASSLARNEQFF. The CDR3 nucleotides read TGTGCCAGCAGCTTAGCCCGCAATGAGCAGTTCTTC.

The CDR3 DNA follows: TGTGCCAGCAGCCGGGACAGGGGGGTCTACAATGAGCAGTTCTTC. Amino acids: CASSRDRGVYNEQFF. The chain carries TRBV3-1 (or the pseudogene TRBV3-2) and TRBJ2-1; 11 bases are shared with TRBD1. Germline V CDR1 and CDR2: LGHDT, YNNKEL (reference sequence). V was clipped by 4 bases and J by 3 bases; unmatched bases: 2. The CDR3 has 15 residues.

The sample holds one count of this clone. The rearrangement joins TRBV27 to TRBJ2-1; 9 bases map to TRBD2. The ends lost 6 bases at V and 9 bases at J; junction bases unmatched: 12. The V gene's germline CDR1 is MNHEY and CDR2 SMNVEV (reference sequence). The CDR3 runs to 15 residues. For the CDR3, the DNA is TGTGCCAGCAGCCTGTCCGGCGGGAGGGTGATTGAGCAGTTCTTC. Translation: CASSLSGGRVIEQFF.

The CDR3 region is CASTVAGGDEQFF. For the CDR3, the DNA is TGTGCCAGCACGGTAGCGGGAGGGGATGAGCAGTTCTTC. The genes are TRBV25-1 and TRBJ2-1; TRBD2 matches 11 bases. Germline trimming cut 7 bases from V and 8 bases from J; bases unmatched to any gene: 4. The V gene's germline CDR1 is MGHDK and CDR2 SYGVNS. This CDR3 comprises 13 residues. The variable domain in full, with the rest retrieved from reference TRBV25-1 and TRBJ2-1, is EADIYQTPRYLVIGTGKKITLECSQTMGHDKMYWYQQDPGMELHLIHYSYGVNSTEKGDLSSESTVSRIRTEHFPLTLESARPSHTSQYLCASTVAGGDEQFFGPGTRLTVL.

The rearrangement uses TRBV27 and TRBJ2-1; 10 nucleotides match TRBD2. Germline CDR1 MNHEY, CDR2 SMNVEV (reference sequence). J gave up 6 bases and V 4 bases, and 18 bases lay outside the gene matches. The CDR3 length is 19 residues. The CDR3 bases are TGTGCCAGCAGTTCAAGGGGCTCAGGTGGACTAGCGGACGTCAATGAGCAGTTCTTC. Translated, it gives CASSSRGSGGLADVNEQFF.

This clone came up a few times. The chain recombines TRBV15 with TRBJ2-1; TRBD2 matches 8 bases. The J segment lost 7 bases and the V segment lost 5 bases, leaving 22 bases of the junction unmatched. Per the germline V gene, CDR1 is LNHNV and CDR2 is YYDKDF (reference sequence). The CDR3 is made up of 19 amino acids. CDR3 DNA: TGTGCCACCAGCCGTTTACCCATCCCAGCGGGAGCTCTCGGTAATGAGCAGTTCTTC. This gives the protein CATSRLPIPAGALGNEQFF. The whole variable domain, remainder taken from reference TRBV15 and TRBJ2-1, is DAMVIQNPRYQVTQFGKPVTLSCSQTLNHNVMYWYQQKSSQAPKLLFHYYDKDFNNEADTPDNFQSRRPNTSFCFLDIRSPGLGDTAMYLCATSRLPIPAGALGNEQFFGPGTRLTVL.

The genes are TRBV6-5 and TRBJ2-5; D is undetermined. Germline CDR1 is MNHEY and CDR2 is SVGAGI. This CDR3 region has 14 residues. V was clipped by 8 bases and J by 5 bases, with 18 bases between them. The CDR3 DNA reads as TGTGCCAGCCTCACTCGCCTGATCGGGGAGACCCAGTACTTC. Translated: CASLTRLIGETQYF.

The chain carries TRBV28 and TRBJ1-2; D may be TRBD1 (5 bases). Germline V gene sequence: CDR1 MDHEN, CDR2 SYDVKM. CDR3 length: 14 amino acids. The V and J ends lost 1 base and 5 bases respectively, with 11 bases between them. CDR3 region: CASSLLAGSYGYTF. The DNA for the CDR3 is TGTGCCAGCAGTTTATTGGCAGGGTCATATGGCTACACCTTC.

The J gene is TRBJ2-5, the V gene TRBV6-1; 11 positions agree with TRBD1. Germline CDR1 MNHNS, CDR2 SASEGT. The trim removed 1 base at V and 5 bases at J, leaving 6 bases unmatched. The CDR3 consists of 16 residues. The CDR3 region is CASSEVGGTGGETQYF. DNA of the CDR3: TGTGCCAGCAGTGAAGTTGGTGGGACAGGGGGTGAGACCCAGTACTTC.

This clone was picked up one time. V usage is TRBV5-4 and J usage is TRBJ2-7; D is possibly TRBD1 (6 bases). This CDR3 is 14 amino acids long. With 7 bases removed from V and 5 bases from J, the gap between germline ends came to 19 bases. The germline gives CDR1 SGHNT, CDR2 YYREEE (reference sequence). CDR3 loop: CASRWGSGVDEQYF. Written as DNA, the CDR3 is TGTGCCAGCCGCTGGGGGTCAGGGGTCGACGAGCAGTACTTC.

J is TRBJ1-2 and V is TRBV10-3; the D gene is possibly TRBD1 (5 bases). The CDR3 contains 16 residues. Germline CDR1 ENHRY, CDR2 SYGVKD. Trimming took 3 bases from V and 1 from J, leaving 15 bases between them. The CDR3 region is CAISDQTVVVNYGYTF. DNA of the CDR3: TGTGCCATCAGTGATCAGACAGTGGTGGTTAACTATGGCTACACCTTC.